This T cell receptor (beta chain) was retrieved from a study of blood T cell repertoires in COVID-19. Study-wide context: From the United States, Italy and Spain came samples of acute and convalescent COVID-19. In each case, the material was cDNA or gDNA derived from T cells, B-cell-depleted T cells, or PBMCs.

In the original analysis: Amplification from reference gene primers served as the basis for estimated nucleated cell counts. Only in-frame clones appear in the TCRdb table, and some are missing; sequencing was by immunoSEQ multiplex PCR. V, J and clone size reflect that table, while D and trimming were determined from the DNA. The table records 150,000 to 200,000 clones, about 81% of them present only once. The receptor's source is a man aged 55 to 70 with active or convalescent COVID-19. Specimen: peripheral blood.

The CDR3 region is CASSPLAGLDNEQFF. DNA for the CDR3: TGTGCCAGCTCACCACTAGCGGGGTTGGACAATGAGCAGTTCTTC. This sequence joins TRBV18 and TRBJ2-1; 8 bases agree with TRBD2. CDR1 is KGHSH, CDR2 LQKENI, per germline. CDR3 length equals 15 residues. Trimming cost V 1 base and J 5 bases; bases outside gene matches: 4.